The next 3 T cell receptor beta chains were all read from a single sample in a study of circulating and synovial CD4+ cells in juvenile arthritis. Generated by immunoSEQ multiplex PCR, the TCRdb table keeps only in-frame clones and is missing some. The sample has 25,000 to 35,000 clones, just under 95% seen once; the top ten hold 2.9%. Sequences were obtained from CD4+ T cells from blood. All receptors come from a human donor with juvenile idiopathic arthritis.

This chain connects TRBV30 to TRBJ1-5, with D uncertain. The CDR3 totals 13 residues. The V gene lost 0 bases and the J gene lost 9 bases, with 12 bases spanning the gap. Germline assignment: CDR1 GTSNPN and CDR2 SVGIG (reference sequence). Here the CDR3 reads CAWSVKGAPPQHF. The CDR3 DNA reads TGTGCCTGGAGTGTAAAGGGAGCTCCGCCCCAGCATTTT.

This clone came up once. This chain uses TRBV9 with TRBJ2-1, with D possibly TRBD2 on 6 matching bases. The V end was cut by 0 bases, the J end by 3 bases, with 10 bases between. CDR1 is SGDLS and CDR2 is YYNGEE in the germline V gene. The CDR3 is 15 amino acids. CDR3 region: CASSVEPGSYNEQFF. CDR3 DNA: TGTGCCAGCAGCGTAGAACCCGGGAGCTACAATGAGCAGTTCTTC.

This clone is a singleton in its sample. This sequence joins TRBV28 and TRBJ1-5; D is uncertain. The length of the CDR3 is 14 residues. Germline V lookup: CDR1 MDHEN, CDR2 SYDVKM. V lost 3 bases to trimming and J lost 1 base, with 7 bases between them. The chain's CDR3 is CASSFIGSNQPQHF. The CDR3 nucleotides read TGTGCCAGCAGTTTTATCGGGAGCAATCAGCCCCAGCATTTT.